The 31 T cell receptor beta chains reported below all come from one sample, sequenced in a study of monozygotic twins with inflammatory bowel disease. TCRdb re-analyzed the 5' RACE reads; it lists each CDR3 protein once, without DNA. This sample carries over 120,000 distinct CDR3 sequences, with approximately 1.2% going to the ten biggest clones. Sequences were obtained from blood. The receptors stem from a human donor with ulcerative colitis or Crohn's disease, or a healthy co-twin of an affected twin (not recorded which).

The chain uses TRBV6-5 and TRBJ2-1; TCRdb calls TRBD1, which cannot be checked without DNA. The V gene's germline CDR1 is MNHEY and CDR2 SVGAGI. CDR3 length: 16 amino acids. CDR3 loop: CASSYDPRSSYNEQFF.

The V gene is TRBV12-3 or TRBV12-4, the J gene TRBJ1-3. The CDR3 totals 16 residues. This CDR3 is CASSLDSLSSGNTIYF.

The chain has TRBV7-3 and TRBJ2-2; TCRdb names TRBD1, which stays unverified in the absence of DNA. Germline values: CDR1 SGHTA, CDR2 FQGTGA. The length of the CDR3 is 15 residues. CDR3 sequence: CASSLDRLNTGELFF.

The chain combines TRBV10-3 with TRBJ2-5; the TCRdb call, TRBD1, lacks DNA for checking. From germline, CDR1 is ENHRY and CDR2 SYGVKD. The CDR3 runs 15 residues. This chain's CDR3 is CAISGWMTGEETQYF.

The chain employs TRBV7-9 and TRBJ2-7; TCRdb lists TRBD1, though no DNA is available to test this call. The CDR3 totals 15 residues. Germline values: CDR1 SEHNR, CDR2 FQNEAQ (reference sequence). The CDR3 sequence is CASSPTSRTVPAQYF.

CDR3 protein: CASSSGGSSYNSPLHF. The V gene is TRBV5-5, the J gene TRBJ1-6; lacking DNA, the TRBD1 call made by TCRdb goes unchecked. This CDR3 region has 16 residues. Looked up from germline, CDR1 is SGHKS and CDR2 is YYEKEE (reference sequence).

This chain links TRBV5-1 with TRBJ2-1; the D call from TCRdb, TRBD2, cannot be confirmed without DNA. Per the germline V gene, CDR1 is SGHRS and CDR2 is YFSETQ. This CDR3 has 16 amino acids. The CDR3 reads CASSPLGGGGYNEQFF.

This rearrangement joins TRBV5-1 to TRBJ2-5; the D call from TCRdb, TRBD1, cannot be confirmed without DNA. The CDR3 sequence is 15 residues long. The V gene's germline CDR1 is SGHRS and CDR2 YFSETQ. CDR3 protein: CASSFRDRGQETQYF.

The genes are TRBV7-6 and TRBJ2-1; TCRdb selects TRBD1, and the lack of DNA leaves this call unchecked. This CDR3 region has 14 residues. In germline, CDR1 is SGHVS, CDR2 FNYEAQ. CDR3 sequence: CASSQTGFYNEQFF.

The rearrangement links TRBV20-1 to TRBJ1-4; TCRdb gives TRBD1 as the D gene, but with no DNA this cannot be confirmed. CDR3 length: 14 amino acids. Germline assignment: CDR1 DFQATT and CDR2 SNEGSKA (reference sequence). CDR3 sequence: CSALYRVGNEKLFF.

CDR3 loop: CASSLVGNPSYEQYF. The V and J genes are TRBV5-5 and TRBJ2-7. The CDR3 covers 15 residues. CDR1 is SGHKS, CDR2 YYEKEE, per germline (reference sequence). Complete variable domain (other parts from reference TRBV5-5 and TRBJ2-7): DAGVTQSPTHLIKTRGQQVTLRCSPISGHKSVSWYQQVLGQGPQFIFQYYEKEERGRGNFPDRFSARQFPNYSSELNVNALLLGDSALYLCASSLVGNPSYEQYFGPGTRLTVT.

The chain links TRBV5-4 to TRBJ2-1. Per the germline V gene, CDR1 is SGHNT and CDR2 is YYREEE (reference sequence). This CDR3 spans 15 amino acids. This CDR3 is CASSLAPNSRDEQFF.

This chain uses TRBV7-3 with TRBJ2-3; TCRdb lists TRBD1, though no DNA is available to test this call. CDR3 length equals 14 residues. Germline loops: CDR1 SGHTA, CDR2 FQGTGA. The CDR3 sequence is CASSPERGGDTQYF.

V usage is TRBV19 and J usage is TRBJ1-1; TCRdb's D gene call, TRBD1, goes unchecked for lack of DNA. CDR1 is LNHDA and CDR2 is SQIVND in the germline V gene (reference sequence). The CDR3 loop spans 16 amino acids. CDR3 protein: CASSIPFGQLNTEAFF.

This chain uses TRBV7-2 with TRBJ2-2; the D call from TCRdb, TRBD1, cannot be confirmed without DNA. This CDR3 region has 12 residues. Germline V gene sequence: CDR1 SGHTA, CDR2 FQGNSA. The CDR3 loop reads CASSPGTGGIFF.

This rearrangement joins TRBV7-2 to TRBJ1-5; checking the TCRdb D call of TRBD1 is not possible without DNA. Germline CDR1 reads SGHTA; CDR2 reads FQGNSA. The CDR3 is 15 amino acids. Here the CDR3 reads CASSFQRGPGQPQHF.

This rearrangement joins TRBV20-1 to TRBJ1-3. This CDR3 spans 12 amino acids. Germline V gene lookup returns CDR1 DFQATT and CDR2 SNEGSKA (reference sequence). CDR3 loop: CSAPRQGDTIYF.

The chain joins TRBV6-5 to TRBJ1-1; the TCRdb call, TRBD1, lacks DNA for checking. The CDR3 loop spans 15 amino acids. Germline CDR1 MNHEY, CDR2 SVGAGI. This CDR3 is CASSYSLTGLPEAFF.

The chain is built from TRBV27 and TRBJ1-1; the D gene TCRdb calls, TRBD1, cannot be checked with no DNA. The CDR3 has 15 amino acids. CDR1 is MNHEY and CDR2 is SMNVEV in the germline V gene (reference sequence). CDR3 sequence: CASSPWTGGTSEAFF.

This sequence joins TRBV7-3 and TRBJ2-7. CDR1 SGHTA and CDR2 FQGTGA come from the germline V gene. The CDR3 extends over 14 amino acids. CDR3 residues: CASSLTGNSYEQYF.

V is TRBV29-1 and J is TRBJ2-1. The length of the CDR3 is 14 residues. The germline gives CDR1 SQVTM, CDR2 ANQGSEA. The CDR3 reads CSVDKAGAHNEQFF.

The chain employs TRBV5-6 and TRBJ2-7; the TRBD2 assignment by TCRdb is unverifiable without DNA. Germline V CDR1 and CDR2: SGHDT, YYEEEE. The CDR3 extends over 12 amino acids. The CDR3 region is CASSGLRYEQYF.

This chain joins TRBV5-6 and TRBJ1-1; TCRdb proposes TRBD1, but this gene call is untestable without DNA. Per the germline V gene, CDR1 is SGHDT and CDR2 is YYEEEE. The CDR3 runs to 15 residues. The CDR3 spells CASSLGNRINTEAFF. Supplemented by reference TRBV5-6 and TRBJ1-1, the full variable domain reads DAGVTQSPTHLIKTRGQQVTLRCSPKSGHDTVSWYQQALGQGPQFIFQYYEEEERQRGNFPDRFSGHQFPNYSSELNVNALLLGDSALYLCASSLGNRINTEAFFGQGTRLTVV.

The genes are TRBV2 and TRBJ1-2; TCRdb gives TRBD1 as the D gene, but with no DNA this cannot be confirmed. CDR3 length equals 11 residues. Germline V gives CDR1 SNHLY, CDR2 FYNNEI. The CDR3 is CASRAGFGYTF.

V usage is TRBV20-1 and J usage is TRBJ2-5. Germline V gene lookup returns CDR1 DFQATT and CDR2 SNEGSKA (reference sequence). The CDR3 has 15 residues. The chain's CDR3 is CSARASWIGEETQYF.

This chain links TRBV7-3 with TRBJ2-3. CDR1 and CDR2 from the germline V gene are SGHTA and FQGTGA. The CDR3 is 18 residues long. CDR3 in amino acids: CASSPYGPFTISTDTQYF.

The chain joins TRBV28 to TRBJ2-1; TCRdb designates TRBD1, a call that cannot be tested without DNA. The CDR3 is 13 amino acids. The V gene's germline CDR1 is MDHEN and CDR2 SYDVKM. The CDR3 here is CASSSGGYNEQFF. The whole variable domain, remainder taken from reference TRBV28 and TRBJ2-1, is DVKVTQSSRYLVKRTGEKVFLECVQDMDHENMFWYRQDPGLGLRLIYFSYDVKMKEKGDIPEGYSVSREKKERFSLILESASTNQTSMYLCASSSGGYNEQFFGPGTRLTVL.

The chain carries TRBV7-2 and TRBJ2-1; there is no DNA to check the TCRdb D call of TRBD1. CDR3 length: 13 residues. CDR1 SGHTA and CDR2 FQGNSA come from the germline V gene. The CDR3 reads CASSLPTGVLQFF.

The rearrangement uses TRBV19 and TRBJ2-1. CDR3 length: 13 residues. Looked up from germline, CDR1 is LNHDA and CDR2 is SQIVND (reference sequence). The CDR3 loop is CASSIPKGNEQFF.

J is TRBJ2-3 and V is TRBV30. This CDR3 has 16 residues. CDR1 is GTSNPN and CDR2 is SVGIG in the germline V gene (reference sequence). The CDR3 here is CAWNPSTAHNTDTQYF.

The genes are TRBV11-1 and TRBJ2-3; TCRdb designates TRBD2, a call that cannot be tested without DNA. The CDR3 extends over 15 amino acids. In germline, CDR1 is SGHAT, CDR2 FQDESV (reference sequence). The CDR3 reads CASSGLAGLTDTQYF.